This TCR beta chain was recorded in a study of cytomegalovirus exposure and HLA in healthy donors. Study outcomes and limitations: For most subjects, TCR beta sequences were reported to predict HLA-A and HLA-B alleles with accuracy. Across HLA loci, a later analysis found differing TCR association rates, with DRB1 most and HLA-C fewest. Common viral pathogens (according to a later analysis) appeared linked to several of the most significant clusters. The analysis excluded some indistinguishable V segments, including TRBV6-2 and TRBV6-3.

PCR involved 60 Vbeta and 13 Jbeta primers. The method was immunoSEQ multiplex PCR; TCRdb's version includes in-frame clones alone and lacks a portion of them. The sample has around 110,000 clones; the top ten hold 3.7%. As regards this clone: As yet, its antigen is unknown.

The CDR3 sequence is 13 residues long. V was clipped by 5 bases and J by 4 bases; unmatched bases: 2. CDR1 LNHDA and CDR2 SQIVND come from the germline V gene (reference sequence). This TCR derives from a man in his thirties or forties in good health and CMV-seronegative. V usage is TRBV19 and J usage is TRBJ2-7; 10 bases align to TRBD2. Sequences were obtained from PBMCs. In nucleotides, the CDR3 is TGTGCCAGTAGTTTAGCGGGGGGTTACGAGCAGTACTTC. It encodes CASSLAGGYEQYF.